These T cell receptor beta chains were read from a single sample in a study of cytomegalovirus exposure and HLA in healthy donors. TCRdb's copy holds only in-frame clones and misses some; the assay was immunoSEQ multiplex PCR. This sample has 180,000 or so clones, with roughly 79% found just once. Sequencing used PBMCs. The receptors were sampled from a man in his forties or fifties in good health and CMV-seropositive. Both conserved end residues are part of each CDR3. The order of the fields is CDR3 length, clone size, D gene, J gene, V gene, CDR3 protein, CDR3 DNA. A D gene is named only where the DNA matches it firmly. Clone size, where shown, is once, few, many, or a class for clones that have expanded.

13 . . TRBJ2-3 TRBV4-1 CASSQAGTDTQYF TGCGCCAGCAGCCAGGCGGGCACAGATACGCAGTATTTT
15 . . TRBJ2-1 TRBV6-4 CASSAPPSLKNEQFF TGTGCCAGCAGTGCCCCACCTAGTCTAAAAAATGAGCAGTTCTTC
15 once TRBD2 TRBJ2-3 TRBV5-4 CASSLGGSHTDTQYF TGTGCCAGCAGCTTGGGCGGGAGTCACACAGATACGCAGTATTTT
12 . . TRBJ2-7 TRBV28 CASTAGTYEQYF TGTGCCAGCACGGCCGGGACCTACGAGCAGTACTTC
14 . TRBD2 TRBJ2-5 TRBV5-1 CASSLAAGEETQYF TGCGCCAGCAGCTTGGCCGCGGGAGAAGAGACCCAGTACTTC
13 . . TRBJ1-1 TRBV5-4 CASSRDRTTEAFF TGTGCCAGCAGCCGCGACAGGACCACTGAAGCTTTCTTT
14 once . TRBJ1-6 TRBV13 CASSLGGGDSPLHF TGTGCCAGCAGCTTAGGCGGAGGTGATTCACCCCTCCACTTT
13 . . TRBJ2-2 TRBV6-1 CASRTGSSGELFF TGTGCCAGCAGAACAGGCTCCTCCGGGGAGCTGTTTTTT
15 . . TRBJ1-3 TRBV5-1 CASSLAGASGNTIYF TGCGCCAGCAGCTTGGCAGGTGCCTCGGGAAACACCATATATTTT
15 . TRBD2 TRBJ2-3 TRBV4-2 CASSQGGGRTDTQYF TGTGCCAGCAGCCAGGGCGGGGGGCGCACAGATACGCAGTATTTT
17 . TRBD1 TRBJ1-2 TRBV9 CASSVGGDSRPNYGYTF TGTGCCAGCAGCGTAGGCGGGGACAGTAGACCTAACTATGGCTACACCTTC
14 . TRBD1 TRBJ1-4 TRBV19 CASTPGQGGEKLFF TGTGCCAGTACCCCGGGACAGGGAGGTGAAAAACTGTTTTTT
17 . . TRBJ2-2 TRBV11-2 CASSLAFPGKGTGELFF TGTGCCAGCAGCTTAGCATTCCCAGGGAAAGGCACCGGGGAGCTGTTTTTT
14 . TRBD1 TRBJ1-5 TRBV2 CASSADRGNQPQHF TGTGCCAGCAGTGCCGACAGGGGAAATCAGCCCCAGCATTTT
13 . . TRBJ1-1 TRBV5-1 CASRPTANTEAFF TGCGCCAGCAGACCGACAGCGAACACTGAAGCTTTCTTT
12 . TRBD1 TRBJ1-2 TRBV19 CASSDRGYGYTF TGTGCCAGCAGTGACAGGGGGTATGGCTACACCTTC
12 . . TRBJ2-1 TRBV13 CASSPGAGEQFF TGTGCCAGCAGCCCCGGAGCTGGTGAGCAGTTCTTC
13 . . TRBJ2-1 TRBV15 CATSQQVYNEQFF TGTGCCACCAGCCAACAGGTTTACAATGAGCAGTTCTTC
16 . . TRBJ2-1 TRBV5-4 CASSLELALSYNEQFF TGTGCCAGCAGCTTGGAACTAGCCCTATCCTACAATGAGCAGTTCTTC
14 . . TRBJ1-6 TRBV28 CASRTGFGNSPLHF TGTGCCAGCAGGACAGGCTTTGGGAATTCACCCCTCCACTTT
15 . TRBD1 TRBJ1-2 TRBV6-1 CASSAQTGGLGGYTF TGTGCCAGCAGTGCGCAGACAGGGGGCTTGGGTGGCTACACCTTC
16 . TRBD2 TRBJ2-3 TRBV29-1 CSVRRLAGGLEDTQYF TGCAGCGTTCGTCGGCTAGCGGGGGGGCTGGAAGATACGCAGTATTTT
16 . . TRBJ1-4 TRBV25-1 CASSNSPGAGHEKLFF TGTGCCAGCAGCAATTCCCCGGGCGCGGGACATGAAAAACTGTTTTTT
14 . . TRBJ1-1 TRBV19 CASSIQGRNTEAFF TGTGCCAGTAGTATTCAGGGCCGGAACACTGAAGCTTTCTTT
15 . TRBD2 TRBJ2-7 TRBV9 CASSVGAGRGYEQYF TGTGCCAGCAGCGTAGGGGCAGGGAGGGGATACGAGCAGTACTTC
16 . . TRBJ2-3 TRBV2 CASRGQGIMGWDTQYF TGTGCCAGCAGGGGCCAGGGGATAATGGGATGGGATACGCAGTATTTT
14 few TRBD1 TRBJ1-3 TRBV29-1 CSVEVQGTGNTIYF TGCAGCGTTGAAGTACAGGGGACTGGAAACACCATATATTTT
15 . TRBD1 TRBJ2-7 TRBV11-2 CASSPRGQGLYEQYF TGTGCCAGCAGCCCCCGGGGACAGGGACTCTACGAGCAGTACTTC
15 . TRBD1 TRBJ2-3 TRBV5-1 CASSWGDRVTDTQYF TGCGCCAGCAGCTGGGGGGACAGGGTCACAGATACGCAGTATTTT
13 . . TRBJ2-3 TRBV7-7 CASSLNRADTQYF TGTGCCAGCAGCTTAAACAGGGCAGATACGCAGTATTTT
13 . . TRBJ2-7 TRBV28 CAGRPDSAYEQYF TGTGCCGGCAGACCGGACAGCGCCTACGAGCAGTACTTC
13 . . TRBJ2-5 TRBV6-1 CASSVGGKETQYF TGTGCCAGCAGTGTTGGAGGTAAAGAGACCCAGTACTTC
15 . TRBD2 TRBJ2-1 TRBV10-1 CASSPLAGVYNEQFF TGCGCCAGCAGTCCACTAGCGGGGGTCTACAATGAGCAGTTCTTC
15 . TRBD1 TRBJ1-3 TRBV2 CASRRDSLSGNTIYF TGTGCCAGCAGACGGGACAGCCTCTCTGGAAACACCATATATTTT
15 . . TRBJ2-2 TRBV30 CACNQGIVDGGELFF TGTGCCTGCAATCAGGGGATCGTCGATGGCGGGGAGCTGTTTTTT
14 few TRBD1 TRBJ1-1 TRBV6-4 CASSPGQRNTEAFF TGTGCCAGCAGTCCGGGACAGAGGAACACTGAAGCTTTCTTT
15 few . TRBJ2-2 TRBV5-1 CASSLAWQNTGELFF TGCGCCAGCAGTTTGGCCTGGCAAAACACCGGGGAGCTGTTTTTT
15 . . TRBJ2-1 TRBV27 CASSLLRGDYNEQFF TGTGCCAGCAGTTTACTCCGCGGGGACTACAATGAGCAGTTCTTC
16 medium-sized . TRBJ2-6 TRBV7-6 CASSRGGTAGANVLTF TGTGCCAGCAGCCGAGGGGGGACAGCTGGGGCCAACGTCCTGACTTTC
17 . TRBD1 TRBJ2-2 TRBV7-2 CASRLDGTGSNTGELFF TGTGCCAGCAGACTAGACGGGACAGGGTCGAACACCGGGGAGCTGTTTTTT
11 few . TRBJ2-1 TRBV2 CASSASVEQFF TGTGCCAGCAGTGCTAGCGTTGAGCAGTTCTTC